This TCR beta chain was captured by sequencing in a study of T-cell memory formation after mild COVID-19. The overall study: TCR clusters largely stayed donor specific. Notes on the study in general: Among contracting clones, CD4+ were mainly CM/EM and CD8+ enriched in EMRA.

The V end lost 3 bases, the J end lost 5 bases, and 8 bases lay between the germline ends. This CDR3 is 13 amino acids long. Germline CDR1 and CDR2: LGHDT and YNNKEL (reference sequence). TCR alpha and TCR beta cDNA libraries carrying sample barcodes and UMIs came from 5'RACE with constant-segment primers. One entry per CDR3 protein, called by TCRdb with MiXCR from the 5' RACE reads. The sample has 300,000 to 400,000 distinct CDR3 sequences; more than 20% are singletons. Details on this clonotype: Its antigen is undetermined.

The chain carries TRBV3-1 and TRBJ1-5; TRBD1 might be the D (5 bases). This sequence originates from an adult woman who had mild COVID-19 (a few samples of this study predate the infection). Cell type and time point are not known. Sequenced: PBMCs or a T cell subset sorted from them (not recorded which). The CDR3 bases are TGTGCCAGCAGCCAGGGGGTCTATCAGCCCCAGCATTTT. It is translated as CASSQGVYQPQHF. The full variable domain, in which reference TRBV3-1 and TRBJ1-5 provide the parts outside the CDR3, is DTAVSQTPKYLVTQMGNDKSIKCEQNLGHDTMYWYKQDSKKFLKIMFSYNNKELIINETVPNRFSPKSPDKAHLNLHINSLELGDSAVYFCASSQGVYQPQHFGDGTRLSIL.